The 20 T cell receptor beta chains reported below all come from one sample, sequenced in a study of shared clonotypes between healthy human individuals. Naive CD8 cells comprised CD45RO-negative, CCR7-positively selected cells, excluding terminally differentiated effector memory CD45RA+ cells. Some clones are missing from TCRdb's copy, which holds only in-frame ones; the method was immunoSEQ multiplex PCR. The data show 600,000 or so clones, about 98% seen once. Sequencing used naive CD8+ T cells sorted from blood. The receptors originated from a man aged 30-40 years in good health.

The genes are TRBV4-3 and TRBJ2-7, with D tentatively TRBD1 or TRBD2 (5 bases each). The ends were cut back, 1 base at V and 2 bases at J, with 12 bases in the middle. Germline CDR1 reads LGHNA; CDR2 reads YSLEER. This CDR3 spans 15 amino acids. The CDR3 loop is CASSQGPGPPYEQYF. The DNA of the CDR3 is TGCGCCAGCAGCCAAGGGCCGGGACCGCCCTACGAGCAGTACTTC.

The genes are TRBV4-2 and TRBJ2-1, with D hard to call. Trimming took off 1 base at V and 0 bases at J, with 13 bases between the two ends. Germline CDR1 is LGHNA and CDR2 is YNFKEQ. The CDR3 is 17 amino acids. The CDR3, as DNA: TGTGCCAGCAGCCAAGTTTCCACACCCAGCTCCTACAATGAGCAGTTCTTC. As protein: CASSQVSTPSSYNEQFF.

The CDR3 spells CATSKGWREPNTEAFF. CDR3 nucleotides: TGTGCCACCTCCAAAGGGTGGAGGGAGCCCAACACTGAAGCTTTCTTT. The chain is built from TRBV15 and TRBJ1-1, with no clear D. Germline V lookup: CDR1 LNHNV, CDR2 YYDKDF (reference sequence). This CDR3 has 16 residues. V dropped 8 bases and J dropped 2 bases, with 21 bases sitting between them.

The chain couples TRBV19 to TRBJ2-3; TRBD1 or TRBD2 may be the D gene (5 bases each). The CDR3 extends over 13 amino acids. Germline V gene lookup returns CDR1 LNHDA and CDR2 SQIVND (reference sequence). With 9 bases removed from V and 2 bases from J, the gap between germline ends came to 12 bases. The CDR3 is CASRDLDTDTQYF. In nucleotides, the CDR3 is TGTGCCAGCCGGGACCTGGACACAGATACGCAGTATTTT. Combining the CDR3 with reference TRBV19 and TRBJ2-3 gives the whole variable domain DGGITQSPKYLFRKEGQNVTLSCEQNLNHDAMYWYRQDPGQGLRLIYYSQIVNDFQKGDIAEGYSVSREKKESFPLTVTSAQKNPTAFYLCASRDLDTDTQYFGPGTRLTVL.

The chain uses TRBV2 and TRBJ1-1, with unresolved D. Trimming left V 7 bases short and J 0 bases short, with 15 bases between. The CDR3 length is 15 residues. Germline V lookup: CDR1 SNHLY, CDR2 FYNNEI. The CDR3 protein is CASTSSRSLNTEAFF. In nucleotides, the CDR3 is TGTGCCAGCACCTCCTCCCGCAGCTTGAACACTGAAGCTTTCTTT.

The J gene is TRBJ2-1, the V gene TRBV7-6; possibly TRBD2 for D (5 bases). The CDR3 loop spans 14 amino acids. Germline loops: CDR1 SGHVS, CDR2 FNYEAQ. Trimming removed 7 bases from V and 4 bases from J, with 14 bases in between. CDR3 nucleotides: TGTGCCAGCAAAGGGAGCCCGTATTACAATGAGCAGTTCTTC. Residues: CASKGSPYYNEQFF.

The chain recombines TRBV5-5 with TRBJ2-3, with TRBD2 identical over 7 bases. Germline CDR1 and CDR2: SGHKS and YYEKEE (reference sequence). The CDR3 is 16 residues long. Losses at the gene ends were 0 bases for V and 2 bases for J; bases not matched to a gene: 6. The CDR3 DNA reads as TGTGCCAGCAGCTTGGCCCTAGCGGTTATCACAGATACGCAGTATTTT. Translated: CASSLALAVITDTQYF.

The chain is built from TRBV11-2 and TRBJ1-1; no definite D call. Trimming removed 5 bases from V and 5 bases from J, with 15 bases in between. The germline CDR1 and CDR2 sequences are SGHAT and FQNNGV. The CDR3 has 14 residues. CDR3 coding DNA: TGTGCCAGCAGCCAAGGGTCCTTGTGGACTGAAGCTTTCTTT. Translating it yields CASSQGSLWTEAFF. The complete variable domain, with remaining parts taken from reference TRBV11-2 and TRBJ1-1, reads EAGVAQSPRYKIIEKRQSVAFWCNPISGHATLYWYQQILGQGPKLLIQFQNNGVVDDSQLPKDRFSAERLKGVDSTLKIQPAKLEDSAVYLCASSQGSLWTEAFFGQGTRLTVV.

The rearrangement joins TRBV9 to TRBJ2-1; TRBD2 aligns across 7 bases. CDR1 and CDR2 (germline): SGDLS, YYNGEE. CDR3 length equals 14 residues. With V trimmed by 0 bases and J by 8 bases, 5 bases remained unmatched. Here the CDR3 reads CASSVGGGPDEQFF. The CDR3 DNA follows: TGTGCCAGCAGCGTAGGCGGGGGTCCGGATGAGCAGTTCTTC.

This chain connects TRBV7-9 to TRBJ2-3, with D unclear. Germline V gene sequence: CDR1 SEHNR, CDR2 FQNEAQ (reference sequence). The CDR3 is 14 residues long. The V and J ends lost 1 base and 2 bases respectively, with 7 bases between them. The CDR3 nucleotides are TGTGCCAGCAGCTTAGTAGGAGCCACAGATACGCAGTATTTT. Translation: CASSLVGATDTQYF.

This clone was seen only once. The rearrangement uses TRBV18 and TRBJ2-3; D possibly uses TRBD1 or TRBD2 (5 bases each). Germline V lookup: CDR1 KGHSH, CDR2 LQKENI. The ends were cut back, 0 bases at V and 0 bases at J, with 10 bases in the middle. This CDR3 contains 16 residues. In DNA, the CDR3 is TGTGCCAGCTCACCACCCCCCCGGGACAGCACAGATACGCAGTATTTT. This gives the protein CASSPPPRDSTDTQYF.

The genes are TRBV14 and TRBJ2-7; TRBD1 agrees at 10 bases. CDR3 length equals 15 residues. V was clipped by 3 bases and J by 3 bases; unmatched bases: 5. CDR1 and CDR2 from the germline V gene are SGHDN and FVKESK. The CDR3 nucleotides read TGTGCCAGCAGCCACTGGGACAGGGGCTACTACGAGCAGTACTTC. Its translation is CASSHWDRGYYEQYF.

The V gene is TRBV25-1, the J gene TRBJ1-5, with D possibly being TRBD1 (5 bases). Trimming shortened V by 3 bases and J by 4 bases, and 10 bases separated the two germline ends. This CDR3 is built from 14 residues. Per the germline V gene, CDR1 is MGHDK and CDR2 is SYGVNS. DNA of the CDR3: TGTGCCAGCAGTGAGGCAGGGCAAAATCAGCCCCAGCATTTT. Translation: CASSEAGQNQPQHF.

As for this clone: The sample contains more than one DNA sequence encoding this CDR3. The CDR3, as DNA: TGTGCCAGCAGCCTGGGGGCAGATACGCAGTATTTT. It translates to CASSLGADTQYF. The chain uses TRBV7-9 and TRBJ2-3; D may correspond to TRBD1 or TRBD2 (5 bases each). This CDR3 has 12 residues. Per germline, CDR1 SEHNR and CDR2 FQNEAQ (reference sequence). Between the trimmed V and J ends, which lost 5 bases and 4 bases, there was a span of 7 bases.

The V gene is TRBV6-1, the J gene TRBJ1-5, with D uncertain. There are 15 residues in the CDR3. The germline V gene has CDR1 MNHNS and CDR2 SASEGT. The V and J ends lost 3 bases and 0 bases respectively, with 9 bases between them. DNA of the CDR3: TGTGCCAGCAGTGAGCTTAGCGTTAGCAATCAGCCCCAGCATTTT. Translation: CASSELSVSNQPQHF.

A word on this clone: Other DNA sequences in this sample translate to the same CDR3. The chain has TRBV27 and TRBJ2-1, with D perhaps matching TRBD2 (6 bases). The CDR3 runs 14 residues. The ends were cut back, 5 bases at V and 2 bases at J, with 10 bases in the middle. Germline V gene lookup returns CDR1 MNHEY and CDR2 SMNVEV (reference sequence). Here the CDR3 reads CASSAGTPYNEQFF. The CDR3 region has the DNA TGTGCCAGCAGTGCCGGGACTCCCTACAATGAGCAGTTCTTC.

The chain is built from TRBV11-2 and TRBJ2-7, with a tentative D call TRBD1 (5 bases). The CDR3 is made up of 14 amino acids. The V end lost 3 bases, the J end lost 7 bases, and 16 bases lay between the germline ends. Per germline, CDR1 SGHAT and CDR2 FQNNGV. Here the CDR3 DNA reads TGTGCCAGCAGCTTGCAGGGCGCGTACTTGGAGCAGTACTTC. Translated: CASSLQGAYLEQYF.

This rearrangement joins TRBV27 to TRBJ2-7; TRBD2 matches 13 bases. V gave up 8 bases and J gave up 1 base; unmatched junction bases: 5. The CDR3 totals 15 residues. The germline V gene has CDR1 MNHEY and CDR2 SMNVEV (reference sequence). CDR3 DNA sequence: TGTGCCAGCGGGACTAGCGGGGAGCCGTCCTACGAGCAGTACTTC. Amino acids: CASGTSGEPSYEQYF.

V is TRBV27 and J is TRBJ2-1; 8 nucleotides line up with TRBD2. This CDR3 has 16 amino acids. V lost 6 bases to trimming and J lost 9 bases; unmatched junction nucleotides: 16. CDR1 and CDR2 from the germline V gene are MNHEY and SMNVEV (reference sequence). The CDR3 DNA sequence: TGTGCCAGCAGCTCCTACGGGGGGGTCGCGAACGGTGAGCAGTTCTTC. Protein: CASSSYGGVANGEQFF.

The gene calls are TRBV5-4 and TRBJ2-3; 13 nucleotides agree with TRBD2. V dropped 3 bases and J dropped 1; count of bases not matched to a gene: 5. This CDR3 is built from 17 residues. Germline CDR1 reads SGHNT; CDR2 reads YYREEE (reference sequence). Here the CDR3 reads CASSSGTSGMGTDTQYF. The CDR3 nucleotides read TGTGCCAGCAGCTCCGGGACTAGCGGGATGGGCACAGATACGCAGTATTTT.